This T cell receptor (beta chain) was identified in a study of CD8 T cells in Susac syndrome. Study results and limitations: In its TCR sequencing and HLA analysis, the study acknowledged that the number of individuals was relatively small.

Germline V lookup: CDR1 SQVTM, CDR2 ANQGSEA. The germline V and J ends were trimmed by 6 bases and 7 bases, with 10 bases remaining between them. This CDR3 is built from 11 residues. The patients serving as multiple sclerosis controls were treatment-naive. They had stable or active relapsing-remitting disease and fulfilled revised McDonald criteria. Negative isolation yielded CD4+ and CD8+ T cells, and FACS enriched TEMRA cells. RNA was extracted with the RNeasy kit, and a quantity of 0.5 to 1 ug was reverse transcribed using random hexamers. Amplification of TCR beta CDR3 by immunoSEQ multiplex PCR spanned 54 Vbeta and 13 Jbeta. TCRdb re-called the immunoSEQ multiplex PCR reads through MiXCR, storing one row per CDR3 protein. The sample lists some 120,000 distinct CDR3 sequences, approximately 95% occurring once. A note on this clonotype: Its cognate antigen is unknown.

This TCR was recovered from a human donor with multiple sclerosis. The chain recombines TRBV29-1 with TRBJ2-1; no reliable D call. The sample consisted of CD8+ T cells from PBMCs. The CDR3 coding sequence is TGCAGCGTGCAAAGGTCAAATGAGCAGTTCTTC. Its translation is CSVQRSNEQFF.